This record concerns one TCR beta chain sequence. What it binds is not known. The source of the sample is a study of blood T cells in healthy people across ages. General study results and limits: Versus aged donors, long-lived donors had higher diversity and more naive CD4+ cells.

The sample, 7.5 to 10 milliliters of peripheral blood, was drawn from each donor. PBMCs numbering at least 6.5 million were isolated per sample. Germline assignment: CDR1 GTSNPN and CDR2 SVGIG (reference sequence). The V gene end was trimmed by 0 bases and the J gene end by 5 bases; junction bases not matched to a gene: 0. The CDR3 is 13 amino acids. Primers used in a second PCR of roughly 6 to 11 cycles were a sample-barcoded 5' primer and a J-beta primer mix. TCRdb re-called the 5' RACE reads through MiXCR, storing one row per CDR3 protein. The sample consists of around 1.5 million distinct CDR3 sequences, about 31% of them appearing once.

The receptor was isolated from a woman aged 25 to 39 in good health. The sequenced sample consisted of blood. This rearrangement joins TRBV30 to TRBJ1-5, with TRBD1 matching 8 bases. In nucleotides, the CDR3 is TGTGCCTGGAGTGTGGACAGGGATCAGCCCCAGCATTTT. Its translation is CAWSVDRDQPQHF.